Shown below are 11 T cell receptor beta chains from a single sample sequenced in a study of CD8 T cells in Susac syndrome. cDNA came from roughly 0.5 to 1 ug RNA primed by random hexamers. From the immunoSEQ multiplex PCR reads, TCRdb called clonotypes with MiXCR, one entry per CDR3 protein. Of fewer than 350,000 distinct CDR3 sequences listed, about 89% are singletons. The sequenced sample consisted of CD8+ T cells from PBMCs. These receptors all stem from a human donor with multiple sclerosis.

The V gene is TRBV24-1, the J gene TRBJ2-7; perhaps TRBD1 as D (6 bases). Germline CDR1 is KGHDR and CDR2 is SFDVKD. With 1 base removed from V and 6 bases from J, the gap between germline ends came to 6 bases. The CDR3 contains 12 residues. The CDR3 region is CATSDFRGEQYF. In DNA form, the CDR3 reads TGTGCCACCAGTGATTTCAGGGGCGAGCAGTACTTC.

This clonotype was detected only once. This chain joins TRBV19 and TRBJ2-1, with a weak D call TRBD2 (6 bases). This CDR3 spans 16 amino acids. Germline V gives CDR1 LNHDA, CDR2 SQIVND (reference sequence). V shed 0 bases and J shed 2 bases, with 11 bases lying between them. The CDR3 is CASSIEGGVAYNEQFF. The CDR3 region has the DNA TGTGCCAGTAGTATAGAGGGCGGGGTTGCCTACAATGAGCAGTTCTTC.

The chain combines TRBV9 with TRBJ2-7; D is undetermined. V was shortened by 0 bases and J by 1 base, with 8 bases between the two germline ends. The CDR3 runs 14 residues. Germline loops: CDR1 SGDLS, CDR2 YYNGEE. The CDR3: CASSVGVGSYEQYF. CDR3 coding DNA: TGTGCCAGCAGCGTAGGCGTGGGGTCCTACGAGCAGTACTTC.

The chain links TRBV27 to TRBJ2-7; TRBD2 agrees at 7 bases. The germline CDR1 and CDR2 sequences are MNHEY and SMNVEV (reference sequence). CDR3 size: 12 residues. The ends lost 7 bases at V and 5 bases at J; junction bases unmatched: 5. CDR3 amino acids: CASMGGLDEQYF. CDR3 nucleotide sequence: TGTGCCAGCATGGGGGGGTTGGACGAGCAGTACTTC.

The V and J genes are TRBV30 and TRBJ1-5; no reliable D call. Germline V CDR1 and CDR2: GTSNPN, SVGIG (reference sequence). The CDR3 covers 12 residues. Trimming took 5 bases from V and 7 from J, leaving 12 bases between them. DNA of the CDR3: TGTGCCTGGGGCGGGTTAGGACAGCCCCAGCATTTT. It specifies CAWGGLGQPQHF.

The chain is built from TRBV19 and TRBJ2-4, with a weak D call TRBD1 (5 bases). V lost 7 bases, J lost 1 base, and 11 bases lay in between. From germline, CDR1 is LNHDA and CDR2 SQIVND (reference sequence). This CDR3 has 14 residues. The CDR3 nucleotides are TGTGCCAGTATTGACAGATATGCCAAAAACATTCAGTACTTC. It specifies CASIDRYAKNIQYF.

The chain uses TRBV11-1 and TRBJ2-3; 8 positions match TRBD1. Unmatched junction bases numbered 21, after V lost 6 bases and J lost 1 base. This CDR3 comprises 20 residues. Germline CDR1 and CDR2: SGHAT and FQDESV (reference sequence). The chain's CDR3 is CASRSGQGRSTRTRTDTQYF. The CDR3 DNA reads as TGTGCCAGCAGATCAGGACAGGGCCGTTCGACCCGCACACGCACAGATACGCAGTATTTT.

The rearrangement uses TRBV12-3 or TRBV12-4 and TRBJ2-1, with 10 bases that match TRBD2. The CDR3 is 14 residues long. V was clipped by 7 bases and J by 6 bases; unmatched bases: 6. In DNA form, the CDR3 reads TGTGCCAGCAACCCCTCTAGCGGGGGCAATGAGCAGTTCTTC. Translated, it gives CASNPSSGGNEQFF.

This rearrangement joins TRBV19 to TRBJ2-2; perhaps TRBD2 as D (5 bases). Looked up from germline, CDR1 is LNHDA and CDR2 is SQIVND (reference sequence). The CDR3 loop spans 11 amino acids. Trimming cost V 8 bases and J 7 bases, with 8 bases left between them. The DNA for the CDR3 is TGTGCCAGTCATCGGGGCGGGGAGCTGTTTTTT. It is translated as CASHRGGELFF.

Here the CDR3 reads CASRARKGQGDEKLFF. The CDR3 nucleotides read TGTGCCAGCAGAGCGAGGAAGGGACAGGGGGATGAAAAACTGTTTTTT. This chain uses TRBV25-1 with TRBJ1-4, with 11 bases fitting TRBD1. V shed 6 bases and J 6 bases; nucleotides not matched to a gene: 9. The germline CDR1 and CDR2 sequences are MGHDK and SYGVNS. The CDR3 totals 16 residues.

J is TRBJ2-5 and V is TRBV12-3 or TRBV12-4; D is unresolved. Trimming cost V 5 bases and J 4 bases, with 23 bases left between them. The CDR3 loop spans 17 amino acids. For the CDR3, the DNA is TGTGCCAGCAGTAACCCTCTCGGTGGATTTGATGGAGAGACCCAGTACTTC. Its translation is CASSNPLGGFDGETQYF.